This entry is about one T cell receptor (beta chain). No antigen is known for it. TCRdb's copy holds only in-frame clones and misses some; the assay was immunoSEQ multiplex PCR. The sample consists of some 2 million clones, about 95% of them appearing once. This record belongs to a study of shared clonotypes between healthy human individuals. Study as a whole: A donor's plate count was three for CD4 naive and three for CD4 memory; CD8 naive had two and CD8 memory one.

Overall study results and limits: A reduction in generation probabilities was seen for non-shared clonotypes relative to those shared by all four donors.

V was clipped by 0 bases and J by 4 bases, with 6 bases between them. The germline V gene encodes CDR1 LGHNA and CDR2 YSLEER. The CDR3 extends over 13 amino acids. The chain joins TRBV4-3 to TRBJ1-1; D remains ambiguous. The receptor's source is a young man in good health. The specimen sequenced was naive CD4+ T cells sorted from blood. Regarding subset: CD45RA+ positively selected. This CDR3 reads CASSQELVTEAFF. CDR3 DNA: TGCGCCAGCAGCCAAGAGTTGGTCACTGAAGCTTTCTTT.